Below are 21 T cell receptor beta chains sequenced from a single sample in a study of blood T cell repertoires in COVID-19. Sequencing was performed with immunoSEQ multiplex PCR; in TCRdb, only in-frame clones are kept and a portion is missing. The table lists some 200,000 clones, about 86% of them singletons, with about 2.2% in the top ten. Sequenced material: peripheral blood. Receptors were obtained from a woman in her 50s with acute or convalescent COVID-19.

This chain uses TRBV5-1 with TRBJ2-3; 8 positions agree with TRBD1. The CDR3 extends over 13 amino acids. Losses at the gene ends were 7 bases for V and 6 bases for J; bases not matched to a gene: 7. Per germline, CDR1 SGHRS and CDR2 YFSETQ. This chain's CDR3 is CASYGQGSDTQYF. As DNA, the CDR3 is TGCGCCAGCTACGGACAGGGCTCGGATACGCAGTATTTT. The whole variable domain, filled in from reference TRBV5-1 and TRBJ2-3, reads KAGVTQTPRYLIKTRGQQVTLSCSPISGHRSVSWYQQTPGQGLQFLFEYFSETQRNKGNFPGRFSGRQFSNSRSEMNVSTLELGDSALYLCASYGQGSDTQYFGPGTRLTVL.

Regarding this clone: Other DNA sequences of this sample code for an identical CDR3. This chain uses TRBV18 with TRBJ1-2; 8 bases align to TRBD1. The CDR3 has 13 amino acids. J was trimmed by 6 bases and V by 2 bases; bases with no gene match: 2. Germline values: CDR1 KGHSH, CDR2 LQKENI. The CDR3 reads CASSPGTGHGYTF. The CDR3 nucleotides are TGTGCCAGCTCACCAGGGACAGGACATGGCTACACCTTC.

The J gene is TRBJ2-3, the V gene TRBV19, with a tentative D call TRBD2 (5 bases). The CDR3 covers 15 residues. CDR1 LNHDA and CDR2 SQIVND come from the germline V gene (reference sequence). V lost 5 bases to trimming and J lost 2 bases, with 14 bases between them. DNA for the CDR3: TGTGCCAGTAGTCTACAAGCGCGGGTCACAGATACGCAGTATTTT. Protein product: CASSLQARVTDTQYF.

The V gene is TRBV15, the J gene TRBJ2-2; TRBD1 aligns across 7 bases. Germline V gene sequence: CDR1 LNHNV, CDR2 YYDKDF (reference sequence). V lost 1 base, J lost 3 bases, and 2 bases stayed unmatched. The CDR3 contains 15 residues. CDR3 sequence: CATSRGTGDTGELFF. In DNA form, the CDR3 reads TGTGCCACCAGCAGAGGGACAGGAGACACCGGGGAGCTGTTTTTT.

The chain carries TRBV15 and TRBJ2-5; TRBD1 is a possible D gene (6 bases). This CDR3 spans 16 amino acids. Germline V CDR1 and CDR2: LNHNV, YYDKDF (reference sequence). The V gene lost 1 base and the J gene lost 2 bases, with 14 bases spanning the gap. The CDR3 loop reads CATSRGPDSFQETQYF. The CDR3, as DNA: TGTGCCACCAGCAGAGGCCCGGACAGTTTTCAAGAGACCCAGTACTTC.

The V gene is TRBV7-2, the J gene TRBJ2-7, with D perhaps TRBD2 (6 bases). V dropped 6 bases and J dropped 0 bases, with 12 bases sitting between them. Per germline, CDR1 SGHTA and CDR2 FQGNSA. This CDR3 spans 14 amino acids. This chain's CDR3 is CASRMGGSSYEQYF. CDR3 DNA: TGTGCCAGCAGAATGGGGGGTAGCTCCTACGAGCAGTACTTC. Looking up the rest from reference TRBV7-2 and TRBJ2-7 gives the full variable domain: GAGVSQSPSNKVTEKGKDVELRCDPISGHTALYWYRQSLGQGLEFLIYFQGNSAPDKSGLPSDRFSAERTGGSVSTLTIQRTQQEDSAVYLCASRMGGSSYEQYFGPGTRLTVT.

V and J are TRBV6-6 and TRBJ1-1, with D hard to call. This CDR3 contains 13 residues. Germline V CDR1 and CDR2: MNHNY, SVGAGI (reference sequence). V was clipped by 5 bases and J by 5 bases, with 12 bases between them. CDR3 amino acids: CASSPEVVTEAFF. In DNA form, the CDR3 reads TGTGCCAGCAGTCCTGAGGTGGTAACTGAAGCTTTCTTT.

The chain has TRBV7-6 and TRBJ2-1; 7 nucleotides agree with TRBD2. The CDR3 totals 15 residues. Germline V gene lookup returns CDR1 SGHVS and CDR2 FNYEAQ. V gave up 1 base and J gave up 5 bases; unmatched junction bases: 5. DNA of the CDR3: TGTGCCAGCAGCTTAGGGGGGACTATTGACAATGAGCAGTTCTTC. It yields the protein CASSLGGTIDNEQFF.

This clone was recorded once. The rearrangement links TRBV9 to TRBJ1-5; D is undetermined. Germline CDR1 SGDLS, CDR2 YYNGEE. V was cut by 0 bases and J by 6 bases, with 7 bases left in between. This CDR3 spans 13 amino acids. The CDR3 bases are TGTGCCAGCAGCGTAGACCCCAGTCAGCCCCAGCATTTT. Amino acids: CASSVDPSQPQHF.

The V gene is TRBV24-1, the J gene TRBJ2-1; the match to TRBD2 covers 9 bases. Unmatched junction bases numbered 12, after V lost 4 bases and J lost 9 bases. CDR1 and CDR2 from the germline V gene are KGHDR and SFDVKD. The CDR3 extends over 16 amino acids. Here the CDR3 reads CATSESGRGGRGEQFF. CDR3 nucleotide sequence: TGTGCCACCAGTGAATCAGGGCGGGGGGGCCGCGGTGAGCAGTTCTTC.

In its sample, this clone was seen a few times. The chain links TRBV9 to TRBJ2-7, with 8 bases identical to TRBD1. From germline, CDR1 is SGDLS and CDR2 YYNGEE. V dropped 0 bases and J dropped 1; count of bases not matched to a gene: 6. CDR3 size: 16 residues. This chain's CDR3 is CASSVADRDRSYEQYF. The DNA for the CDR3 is TGTGCCAGCAGCGTAGCCGACCGGGACAGGTCCTACGAGCAGTACTTC.

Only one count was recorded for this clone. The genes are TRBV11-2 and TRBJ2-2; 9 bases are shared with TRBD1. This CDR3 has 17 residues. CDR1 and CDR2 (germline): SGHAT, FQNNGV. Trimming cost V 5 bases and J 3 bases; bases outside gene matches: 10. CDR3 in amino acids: CASSKRPGQGDTGELFF. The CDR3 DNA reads TGTGCCAGCAGCAAAAGACCGGGACAGGGCGACACCGGGGAGCTGTTTTTT.

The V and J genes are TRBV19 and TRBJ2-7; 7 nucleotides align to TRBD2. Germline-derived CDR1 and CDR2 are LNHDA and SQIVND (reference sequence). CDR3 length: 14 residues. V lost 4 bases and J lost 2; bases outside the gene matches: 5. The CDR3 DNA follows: TGTGCCAGTAGTAGCGGGGGACTTACCTACGAGCAGTACTTC. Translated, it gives CASSSGGLTYEQYF. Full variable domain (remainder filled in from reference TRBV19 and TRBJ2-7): DGGITQSPKYLFRKEGQNVTLSCEQNLNHDAMYWYRQDPGQGLRLIYYSQIVNDFQKGDIAEGYSVSREKKESFPLTVTSAQKNPTAFYLCASSSGGLTYEQYFGPGTRLTVT.

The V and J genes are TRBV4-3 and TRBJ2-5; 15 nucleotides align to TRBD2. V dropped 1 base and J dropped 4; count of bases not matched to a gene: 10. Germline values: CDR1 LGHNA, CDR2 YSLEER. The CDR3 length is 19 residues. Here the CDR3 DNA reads TGCGCCAGCAGCCAAGCCTGGGTGGGGACTAGCGGGAGGTTAGAGACCCAGTACTTC. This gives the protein CASSQAWVGTSGRLETQYF.

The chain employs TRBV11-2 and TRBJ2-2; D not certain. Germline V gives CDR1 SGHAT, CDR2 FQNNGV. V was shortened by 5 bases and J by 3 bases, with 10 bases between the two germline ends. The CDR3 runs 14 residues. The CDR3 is CASSTNSDTGELFF. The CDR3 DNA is TGTGCCAGCAGCACCAACTCGGACACCGGGGAGCTGTTTTTT.

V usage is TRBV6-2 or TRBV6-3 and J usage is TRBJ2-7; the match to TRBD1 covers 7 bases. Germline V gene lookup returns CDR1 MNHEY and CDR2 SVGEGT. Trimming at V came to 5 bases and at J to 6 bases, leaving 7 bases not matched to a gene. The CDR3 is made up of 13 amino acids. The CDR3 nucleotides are TGTGCCAGCAGTGACCCAGACAGGGTCGAGCAGTACTTC. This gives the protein CASSDPDRVEQYF.

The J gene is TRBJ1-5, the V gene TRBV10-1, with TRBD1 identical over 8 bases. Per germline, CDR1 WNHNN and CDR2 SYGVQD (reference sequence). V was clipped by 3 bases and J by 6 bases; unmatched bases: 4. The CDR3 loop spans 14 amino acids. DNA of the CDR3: TGCGCCAGCAGTGATTCGGACAGGGTTCAGCCCCAGCATTTT. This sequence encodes CASSDSDRVQPQHF.

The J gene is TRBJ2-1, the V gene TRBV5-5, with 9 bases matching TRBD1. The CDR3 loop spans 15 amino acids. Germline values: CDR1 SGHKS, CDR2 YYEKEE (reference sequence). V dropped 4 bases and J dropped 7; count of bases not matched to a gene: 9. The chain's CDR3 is CASSPRQGGENEQFF. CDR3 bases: TGTGCCAGCAGCCCCCGACAGGGGGGGGAGAATGAGCAGTTCTTC. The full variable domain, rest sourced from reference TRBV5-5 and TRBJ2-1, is DAGVTQSPTHLIKTRGQQVTLRCSPISGHKSVSWYQQVLGQGPQFIFQYYEKEERGRGNFPDRFSARQFPNYSSELNVNALLLGDSALYLCASSPRQGGENEQFFGPGTRLTVL.

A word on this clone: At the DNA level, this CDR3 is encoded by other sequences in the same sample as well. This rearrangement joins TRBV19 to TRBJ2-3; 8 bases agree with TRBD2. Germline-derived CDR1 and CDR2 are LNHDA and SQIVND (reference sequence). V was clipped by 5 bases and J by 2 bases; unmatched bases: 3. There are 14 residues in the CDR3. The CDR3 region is CASSDGRDTDTQYF. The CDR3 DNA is TGTGCCAGTAGTGACGGGAGGGACACAGATACGCAGTATTTT.

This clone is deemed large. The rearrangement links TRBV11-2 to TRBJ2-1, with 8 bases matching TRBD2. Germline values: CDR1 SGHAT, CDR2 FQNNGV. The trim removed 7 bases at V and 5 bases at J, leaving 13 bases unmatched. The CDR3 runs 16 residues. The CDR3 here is CASTRLPSGRNNEQFF. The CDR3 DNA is TGTGCCAGCACCCGACTACCCAGCGGGAGAAACAATGAGCAGTTCTTC.

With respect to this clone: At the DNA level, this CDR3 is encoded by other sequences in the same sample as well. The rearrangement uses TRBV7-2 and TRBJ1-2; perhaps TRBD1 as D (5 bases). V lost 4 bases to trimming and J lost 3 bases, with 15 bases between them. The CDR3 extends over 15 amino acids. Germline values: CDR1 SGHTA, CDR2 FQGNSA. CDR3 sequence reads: CASSSPQGADYGYTF. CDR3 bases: TGTGCCAGCAGCTCACCGCAAGGGGCGGACTATGGCTACACCTTC.